This T cell receptor (beta chain) is from a study of T cells in Graves' hyperthyroidism and ophthalmopathy. Across the study: Prior to any treatment, at the point of initial diagnosis, peripheral blood was collected. The study's findings and limits: In the analysis, a 13 V-J model separated ophthalmopathy from stable hyperthyroidism. Most clonotypes that expanded in the thyroid above 0.001 also showed up in blood.

Using RNA transcripts as the source, TCR beta CDR3 regions were amplified. During a first-round RT-PCR of the TCR CDR3, the HTBI primer set was used. TCRdb itself ran the multiplex PCR reads through MiXCR, one entry per CDR3 protein. In the table there are about 410,000 distinct CDR3 sequences, over 12% of which are singletons. This CDR3 contains 14 residues. From germline, CDR1 is DFQATT and CDR2 SNEGSKA (reference sequence). V was pared by 5 bases and J by 5 bases, with 5 bases of the junction left unmatched. This clonotype was observed many times. Its antigen remains unknown. Source material for PBMCs was 9 to 10 ml fresh peripheral blood.

The chain employs TRBV20-1 and TRBJ2-1; 11 bases match TRBD2. This clonotype originated in a man aged 18 to 30 with Graves' ophthalmopathy. The sequencing input was blood. CDR3 DNA: TGCAGTGCTGCGACTAGCGGGGATCACAATGAGCAGTTCTTC. Its protein product is CSAATSGDHNEQFF.